The entry below describes one T cell receptor (beta chain). The sample belongs to a study of T cell responses to AZD1222 COVID-19 vaccine. V lost 10 bases, J lost 2 bases, and 12 bases lay in between. CDR1 and CDR2 (germline): MNHEY, SVGAGI. The CDR3 consists of 13 residues. Generated by immunoSEQ multiplex PCR, the TCRdb table keeps only in-frame clones and is missing some. This sample has around 77,000 clones, with over 75% found just once. The receptor was isolated from an adult in good health. The sample was peripheral blood, taken on day 0 of AZD1222 vaccination. This rearrangement joins TRBV6-5 to TRBJ1-5; no reliable D call. This chain's CDR3 is CATTNSGNQPQHF. CDR3 in DNA: TGTGCCACCACCAATAGCGGCAATCAGCCCCAGCATTTT.